One sample yielded the 3 T cell receptor beta chains listed below, sequenced in a study of shared T cell receptors in the human thymus. The assay was immunoSEQ multiplex PCR, and TCRdb's table has in-frame clones only and misses some. The sample comprises 650,000 to 950,000 clones, over 75% of which are singletons, and more than 0.01% rests with the top ten. These data were also reused for a study on human thymus T cells.

The sample comprised thymocytes. Receptors originate from a girl under three years old with a congenital heart defect.

V and J are TRBV4-3 and TRBJ1-5; D not certain. This CDR3 is built from 14 residues. Germline V gene lookup returns CDR1 LGHNA and CDR2 YSLEER. V lost 0 bases and J 4 bases, leaving 7 bases between the germline ends. Here the CDR3 reads CASSQDQVNQPQHF. DNA for the CDR3: TGCGCCAGCAGCCAAGACCAGGTTAATCAGCCCCAGCATTTT.

The chain links TRBV6-1 to TRBJ1-2; TRBD1 matches at 8 bases. Trimming at V came to 6 bases and at J to 3 bases, leaving 3 bases not matched to a gene. Germline V gene lookup returns CDR1 MNHNS and CDR2 SASEGT. The CDR3 length is 13 residues. CDR3 amino acids: CASSLTGDYGYTF. The DNA of the CDR3 is TGTGCCAGCAGCCTGACAGGGGACTATGGCTACACCTTC.

The genes are TRBV30 and TRBJ2-5, with D possibly being TRBD1 (5 bases). The CDR3 length is 15 residues. V was trimmed by 0 bases and J by 0 bases, leaving 11 bases between them. The germline gives CDR1 GTSNPN, CDR2 SVGIG (reference sequence). The CDR3 nucleotides are TGTGCCTGGAGTGTTCTTCCCAGGGACCAAGAGACCCAGTACTTC. Protein product: CAWSVLPRDQETQYF.